The 28 T cell receptor beta chains reported below all come from one sample, sequenced in a study of shared clonotypes between healthy human individuals. Positive CCR7 selection of CD45RO-negative cells yielded the naive CD8 cells, and terminally differentiated effector memory CD45RA+ cells were excluded. Sequencing used immunoSEQ multiplex PCR; TCRdb keeps in-frame clones, though not all of them. The data hold 2 million or so clones, with 85% to 95% observed a single time. Sequenced material: naive CD8+ T cells sorted from blood. The receptors stem from a man between 18 and 35 years old in good health.

CDR3 protein: CASSQVSGDSPLHF. The CDR3 DNA reads TGTGCCAGCAGCCAAGTCTCGGGGGATTCACCCCTCCACTTT. This chain uses TRBV4-2 with TRBJ1-6; D might be TRBD1 (5 bases). CDR3 length: 14 amino acids. Deletions cut 1 base from V and 8 bases from J, with 9 bases between. Germline V CDR1 and CDR2: LGHNA, YNFKEQ.

This clone occurred once. The J gene is TRBJ1-3, the V gene TRBV4-1; unclear D gene. V was clipped by 0 bases and J by 0 bases, with 12 bases between them. This CDR3 is 17 amino acids long. Germline V gene lookup returns CDR1 MGHRA and CDR2 YSYEKL. The CDR3 DNA follows: TGCGCCAGCAGCCAAGATGTCACGCGTCTCTCTGGAAACACCATATATTTT. It yields the protein CASSQDVTRLSGNTIYF.

The rearrangement joins TRBV11-2 to TRBJ2-7; D not resolved. Trimming pared 4 bases from V and 2 bases from J, leaving 21 bases between. This CDR3 comprises 17 residues. The V gene's germline CDR1 is SGHAT and CDR2 FQNNGV. The CDR3 DNA sequence: TGTGCCAGCAGCTCCAGCCAAACCGCGCCTGTTACCTACGAGCAGTACTTC. As protein: CASSSSQTAPVTYEQYF.

The rearrangement uses TRBV5-1 and TRBJ2-1, with 13 positions matching TRBD2. Trimming at V came to 2 bases and at J to 10 bases, leaving 6 bases not matched to a gene. The germline gives CDR1 SGHRS, CDR2 YFSETQ. The CDR3 length is 15 residues. CDR3 sequence (DNA): TGCGCCAGCAGCTTTGGACTAGCGGGAGCTGAGGAGCAGTTCTTC. The encoded protein is CASSFGLAGAEEQFF.

The rearrangement uses TRBV10-3 and TRBJ2-3, with 16 bases that match TRBD2. Germline CDR1 reads ENHRY; CDR2 reads SYGVKD. The CDR3 totals 17 residues. The ends lost 6 bases at V and 1 base at J; junction bases unmatched: 4. CDR3: CAIRGLAGGPGTDTQYF. As DNA, the CDR3 is TGTGCCATCAGGGGACTAGCGGGAGGGCCCGGCACAGATACGCAGTATTTT.

This chain's CDR3 is CASSLGGGDVYNSPLHF. CDR3 nucleotides: TGTGCCAGCAGCCTCGGAGGTGGGGACGTCTATAATTCACCCCTCCACTTT. This chain uses TRBV4-2 with TRBJ1-6; a possible D gene is TRBD1 (5 bases). Trimming took off 4 bases at V and 3 bases at J, with 16 bases between the two ends. Germline CDR1 is LGHNA and CDR2 is YNFKEQ. The CDR3 covers 17 residues.

The V call is TRBV6-1, the J call TRBJ2-7; D might be TRBD1 (6 bases). V lost 7 bases and J lost 0, with 7 bases in between. The germline gives CDR1 MNHNS, CDR2 SASEGT. The CDR3 totals 12 residues. Here the CDR3 reads CASKGDSYEQYF. CDR3 nucleotide sequence: TGTGCCAGCAAGGGGGACTCCTACGAGCAGTACTTC.

This clone was detected once. The chain employs TRBV13 and TRBJ1-3; TRBD1 agrees at 8 bases. CDR3 size: 13 residues. Germline CDR1 reads PRHDT; CDR2 reads FYEKMQ (reference sequence). After removal of 8 bases from V and 8 bases from J, the junction contained 8 bases not matched to a gene. The chain's CDR3 is CASRLTGGDTIYF. CDR3 nucleotides: TGTGCCAGCCGACTAACAGGGGGGGACACCATATATTTT.

The V call is TRBV4-2, the J call TRBJ2-2; 11 nucleotides line up with TRBD2. The germline V gene encodes CDR1 LGHNA and CDR2 YNFKEQ. V lost 1 base, J lost 1 base, and 5 bases stayed unmatched. The CDR3 loop spans 18 amino acids. The CDR3 DNA reads as TGTGCCAGCAGCCAAGCACTAGCGGGAGAGGGGAACACCGGGGAGCTGTTTTTT. Protein: CASSQALAGEGNTGELFF.

The chain links TRBV5-4 to TRBJ1-1; D not resolved. CDR1 and CDR2 from the germline V gene are SGHNT and YYREEE (reference sequence). The CDR3 totals 16 residues. V shed 1 base and J shed 2 bases, with 15 bases lying between them. CDR3 loop: CASSLPNTGLNTEAFF. In DNA form, the CDR3 reads TGTGCCAGCAGCTTGCCCAATACGGGCCTCAACACTGAAGCTTTCTTT.

V usage is TRBV28 and J usage is TRBJ2-7; 9 nucleotides agree with TRBD1. The CDR3 runs 13 residues. CDR1 MDHEN and CDR2 SYDVKM come from the germline V gene. V trimming: 5 bases; J trimming: 5 bases; junction bases outside the gene matches: 4. This CDR3 is CASSPGQGHEQYF. For the CDR3, the DNA is TGTGCCAGCAGTCCGGGACAGGGCCACGAGCAGTACTTC.

V and J are TRBV6-1 and TRBJ1-1, with D perhaps TRBD1 (5 bases). Germline lookup yields CDR1 MNHNS and CDR2 SASEGT. V lost 2 bases and J lost 6, with 10 bases in between. The CDR3 runs to 13 residues. This CDR3 is CASSELGVSEAFF. CDR3 nucleotide sequence: TGTGCCAGCAGTGAACTGGGGGTCTCTGAAGCTTTCTTT.

The CDR3 is CASSSYGGNSEGQPQHF. As DNA, the CDR3 is TGTGCCAGCAGTTCCTACGGAGGGAACTCCGAAGGTCAGCCCCAGCATTTT. The V gene is TRBV27, the J gene TRBJ1-5, with D hard to call. Germline values: CDR1 MNHEY, CDR2 SMNVEV (reference sequence). CDR3 length: 17 amino acids. The germline V and J ends were trimmed by 4 bases and 6 bases, with 22 bases remaining between them.

The CDR3 loop is CASSGPSLALNEQFF. The CDR3 bases are TGTGCCAGCAGCGGACCGAGTCTAGCGCTCAATGAGCAGTTCTTC. This rearrangement joins TRBV5-6 to TRBJ2-1; tentatively, D is TRBD2 (6 bases). Germline assignment: CDR1 SGHDT and CDR2 YYEEEE. This CDR3 contains 15 residues. V was trimmed by 4 bases and J by 6 bases, leaving 17 bases between them.

The chain carries TRBV27 and TRBJ2-7, with 12 positions matching TRBD2. Germline V gives CDR1 MNHEY, CDR2 SMNVEV (reference sequence). The V segment lost 5 bases and the J segment 1 base; nucleotides outside the gene matches: 6. This CDR3 is built from 16 residues. CDR3 amino acids: CASSILTSGGSYEQYF. Written as DNA, the CDR3 is TGTGCCAGCAGTATCTTGACTAGCGGGGGATCCTACGAGCAGTACTTC.

This rearrangement joins TRBV5-1 to TRBJ2-6; 10 bases line up with TRBD1. There are 18 residues in the CDR3. Looked up from germline, CDR1 is SGHRS and CDR2 is YFSETQ. Losses at the gene ends were 5 bases for V and 4 bases for J; bases not matched to a gene: 12. The chain's CDR3 is CASRLPGQGNPGANVLTF. The CDR3 DNA follows: TGCGCCAGCAGGCTGCCGGGACAGGGGAATCCGGGGGCCAACGTCCTGACTTTC.

J is TRBJ2-3 and V is TRBV2; 13 bases are shared with TRBD2. The CDR3 has 18 amino acids. The V and J ends lost 6 bases and 6 bases, in that order; junction bases with no gene match: 15. Germline V gives CDR1 SNHLY, CDR2 FYNNEI. The CDR3 is CASSLTPGLAGLSDTQYF. For the CDR3, the DNA is TGTGCCAGCAGCCTCACTCCGGGACTAGCGGGGTTATCGGATACGCAGTATTTT.

The CDR3, as DNA: TGTGCCAGCAGTAGCGGGGCCTCCTACGAGCAGTACTTC. Amino acids: CASSSGASYEQYF. The chain employs TRBV13 and TRBJ2-7, with 8 nucleotides matching TRBD2. The length of the CDR3 is 13 residues. V trimming: 6 bases; J trimming: 0 bases; junction bases outside the gene matches: 1. Germline V gene lookup returns CDR1 PRHDT and CDR2 FYEKMQ (reference sequence). The variable domain in full, with the rest retrieved from reference TRBV13 and TRBJ2-7, is AAGVIQSPRHLIKEKRETATLKCYPIPRHDTVYWYQQGPGQDPQFLISFYEKMQSDKGSIPDRFSAQQFSDYHSELNMSSLELGDSALYFCASSSGASYEQYFGPGTRLTVT.

V and J are TRBV27 and TRBJ1-1; 8 bases are shared with TRBD1. J gave up 0 bases and V 5 bases, and 11 bases lay outside the gene matches. The CDR3 is made up of 17 amino acids. The germline V gene encodes CDR1 MNHEY and CDR2 SMNVEV (reference sequence). As DNA, the CDR3 is TGTGCCAGCAGTACACTAACAGGGGGATTCATGAACACTGAAGCTTTCTTT. Translated, it gives CASSTLTGGFMNTEAFF.

The gene calls are TRBV15 and TRBJ1-1, with a weak D call TRBD1 (5 bases). Per the germline V gene, CDR1 is LNHNV and CDR2 is YYDKDF (reference sequence). The CDR3 contains 13 residues. V lost 1 base, J lost 11 bases, and 14 bases lay in between. The CDR3 nucleotides are TGTGCCACCAGCAGAGTCAGCAGGGATGGGGCTTTCTTT. Its translation is CATSRVSRDGAFF.

The CDR3 is CASSLTGTGIDEQYF. The CDR3 region has the DNA TGTGCCAGCAGCTTGACGGGGACAGGGATTGACGAGCAGTACTTC. V usage is TRBV5-4 and J usage is TRBJ2-7; 9 bases are a match to TRBD1. The trim removed 1 base at V and 5 bases at J, leaving 7 bases unmatched. The CDR3 runs to 15 residues. CDR1 is SGHNT, CDR2 YYREEE, per germline (reference sequence).

The chain employs TRBV9 and TRBJ2-3, with a possible D match to TRBD1 (5 bases). This CDR3 is built from 13 residues. CDR1 and CDR2 from the germline V gene are SGDLS and YYNGEE. V shed 3 bases and J shed 4 bases, with 9 bases lying between them. The chain's CDR3 is CASSERQPDTQYF. Here the CDR3 DNA reads TGTGCCAGCAGCGAGAGACAGCCAGATACGCAGTATTTT. Full variable domain (remainder filled in from reference TRBV9 and TRBJ2-3): DSGVTQTPKHLITATGQRVTLRCSPRSGDLSVYWYQQSLDQGLQFLIQYYNGEERAKGNILERFSAQQFPDLHSELNLSSLELGDSALYFCASSERQPDTQYFGPGTRLTVL.

The chain carries TRBV30 and TRBJ2-7; D is uncertain. The CDR3 contains 12 residues. With 1 base removed from V and 3 bases from J, the gap between germline ends came to 7 bases. Per germline, CDR1 GTSNPN and CDR2 SVGIG (reference sequence). The CDR3 region has the DNA TGTGCCTGGAGTGGGATAGGCTACGAGCAGTACTTC. Its protein is CAWSGIGYEQYF.

V is TRBV7-9 and J is TRBJ2-1; 13 bases align to TRBD2. From germline, CDR1 is SEHNR and CDR2 FQNEAQ (reference sequence). With 5 bases clipped from V and 9 bases from J, the junction kept 4 bases outside the gene matches. This CDR3 comprises 14 residues. The CDR3 sequence is CASSPGTSGTEQFF. In nucleotides, the CDR3 is TGTGCCAGCAGCCCAGGGACTAGCGGGACTGAGCAGTTCTTC.

This clone showed up just once. This sequence joins TRBV2 and TRBJ1-5; 7 bases align to TRBD1. V gave up 3 bases and J gave up 1 base; unmatched junction bases: 12. Per the germline V gene, CDR1 is SNHLY and CDR2 is FYNNEI. CDR3 length equals 18 residues. The CDR3 bases are TGTGCCAGCAGTGAGGCCGGACAGGACATAAGGAGCAATCAGCCCCAGCATTTT. Its protein product is CASSEAGQDIRSNQPQHF.

This chain uses TRBV18 with TRBJ2-7; D gene uncertain. Germline CDR1 and CDR2: KGHSH and LQKENI. The ends were cut back, 1 base at V and 2 bases at J, with 15 bases in the middle. This CDR3 spans 16 amino acids. The CDR3 DNA follows: TGTGCCAGCTCACCACAACCTGTCCTAGTGGCCTACGAGCAGTACTTC. Its protein is CASSPQPVLVAYEQYF.

The rearrangement uses TRBV15 and TRBJ2-1; TRBD2 matches at 9 bases. Germline CDR1 LNHNV, CDR2 YYDKDF (reference sequence). There are 16 residues in the CDR3. With V trimmed by 0 bases and J by 9 bases, 9 bases remained unmatched. CDR3 sequence: CATSREWSGRSGEQFF. The CDR3 bases are TGTGCCACCAGCAGAGAGTGGAGCGGGAGGAGTGGTGAGCAGTTCTTC.

V usage is TRBV7-9 and J usage is TRBJ2-3, with unresolved D. Between the trimmed V and J ends, which lost 1 base and 5 bases, there was a span of 10 bases. Germline V lookup: CDR1 SEHNR, CDR2 FQNEAQ (reference sequence). This CDR3 is 14 amino acids long. CDR3 sequence: CASSLVGRLDTQYF. The CDR3 region has the DNA TGTGCCAGCAGCTTAGTCGGTCGGTTAGATACGCAGTATTTT.